This T cell receptor beta chain is from a study of Tregs in tolerant kidney transplant recipients. Overall study findings and caveats: In tolerant patients, donor-specific Tregs outgrew total Tregs, suggesting antigen-driven expansion.

The protocol was immunoSEQ multiplex PCR, while the TCRdb copy is restricted to in-frame clones and leaves out a portion. The data show about 50,000 clones, roughly nine tenths seen once. Recipients received nonmyeloablative bone marrow transplants from related graft donors, with transient mixed chimerism. In germline, CDR1 is MNHEY, CDR2 SMNVEV (reference sequence). The CDR3 length is 15 residues. Germline trimming cut 4 bases from V and 6 bases from J; bases unmatched to any gene: 9. Turning to this clone: Its antigen remains unidentified.

The sequence derives from a human patient who received a combined kidney and bone marrow transplant. The graft donor may have contributed some T cells. The chain carries TRBV27 and TRBJ2-3; TRBD1 aligns across 8 bases. Sequences were derived from CD8+ T cells from blood (PBMCs), sampled 12 months after the transplant. This CDR3 is CASSSPGTGGDTQYF. The CDR3 DNA sequence: TGTGCCAGCAGTTCGCCCGGGACAGGCGGGGATACGCAGTATTTT.